This TCR beta chain stems from a study of OX40 agonist ivuxolimab in advanced cancers. Broader study findings: The study found that CD8+ T cells averaged more expanded clones than CD4+. The study found among the lowest clonal expansion in partial responders at 0.1-3.0 mg/kg.

Turning to this clone: Its cognate antigen is unknown.

V lost 3 bases and J lost 2; bases outside the gene matches: 2. The germline V gene has CDR1 KGHSH and CDR2 LQKENI. The CDR3 is made up of 16 amino acids. Assay: immunoSEQ multiplex PCR; the TCRdb copy retains only in-frame clones and omits some. The sample lists 50,000 to 65,000 clones; about 85% were seen once. J is TRBJ2-3 and V is TRBV18, with 13 positions matching TRBD2. This TCR was sampled from an adult with an advanced solid tumor such as melanoma, head and neck, liver or kidney cancer. The specimen comprised CD4+ or CD8+ T cells sorted from blood, sampled in a trial of the OX40 agonist ivuxolimab. The CDR3 nucleotides read TGTGCCAGCTCACCGGGACTAGCGGGACTCACAGATACGCAGTATTTT. Amino acids: CASSPGLAGLTDTQYF.